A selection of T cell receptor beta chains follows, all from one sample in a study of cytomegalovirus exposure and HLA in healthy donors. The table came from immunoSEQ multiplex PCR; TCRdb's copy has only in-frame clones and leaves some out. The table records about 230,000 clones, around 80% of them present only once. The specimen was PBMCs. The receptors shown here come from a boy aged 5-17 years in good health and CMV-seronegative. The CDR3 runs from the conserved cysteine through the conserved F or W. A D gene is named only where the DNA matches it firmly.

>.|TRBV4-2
CASSQETGGETQYF
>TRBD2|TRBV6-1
CASSALAGERTDTQYF
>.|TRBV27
CASRRDKPTNTGELFF
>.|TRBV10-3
CAISETGREEGIGGYTF
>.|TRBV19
CASSITGWWTF
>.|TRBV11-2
CASSLDKRTVHTEAFF
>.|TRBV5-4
CASSPTPNTEAFF
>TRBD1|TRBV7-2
CASSLRERGLGMNTEAFF
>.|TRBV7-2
CASRLTGISYEQYF
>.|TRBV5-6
CASSLEWGTGAAQYF
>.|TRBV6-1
CASSQAQGRDGYTF
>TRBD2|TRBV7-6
CASSFISAGGDQETQYF
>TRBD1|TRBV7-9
CASSLLQGALNEQFF
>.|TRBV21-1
CASRTKLACLYNEQFF
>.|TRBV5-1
CASSHATGTMNTEAFF
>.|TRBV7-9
CASKQRNTGELFF
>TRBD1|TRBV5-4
CASSSTGDYEQYF
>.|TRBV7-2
CASSLEAGGYGYTF
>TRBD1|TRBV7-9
CASSLPLDREREAFF
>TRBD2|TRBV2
CASRGVSGLNYEQYF
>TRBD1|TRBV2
CASSERSWPMKGQGFF
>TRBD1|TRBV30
CAWSVRSLETGGEAFF
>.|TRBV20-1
CSARTGYEQYF
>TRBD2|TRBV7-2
CASSSLSPSGPGEQYF
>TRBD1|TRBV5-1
CASSTRQGSTGELFF
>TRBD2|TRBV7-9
CASSLGLAGANKAYEQYF
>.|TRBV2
CASSEGYYGSRSYEQYF
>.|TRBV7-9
CSSSLGGGGDGDTEAFF
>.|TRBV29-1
CSVRGMNTEAFF
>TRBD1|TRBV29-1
CSVRGTAAYEQYF
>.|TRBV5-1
CASSLARLGQETQYF
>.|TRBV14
CASSQGRLGWRAFF
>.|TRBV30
CAWGPSGGRLAKNIQYF
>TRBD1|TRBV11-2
CASSSAGTGDPNEKLFF
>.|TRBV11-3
CASSFGSVENIQYF
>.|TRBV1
CTSRGAGRNQETQYF
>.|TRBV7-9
CASSTAGGRTEAFF
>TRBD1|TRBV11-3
CASSLDQGAKFYDYTF
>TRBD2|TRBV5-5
CASSPSLAGGYNEQFF
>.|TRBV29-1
CSVESLEINEQFF
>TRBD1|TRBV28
CASSSTDRVGYGYTF
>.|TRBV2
CASSEVGTVSYSNQPQHF
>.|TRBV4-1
CASSQIEGQPQHF
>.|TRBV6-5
CASSSTSAYEQYF
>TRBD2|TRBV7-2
CASSFRGLAGQETQYF
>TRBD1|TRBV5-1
CASSQTGGEAFF
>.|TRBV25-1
CASSGLLEGSYNEQFF
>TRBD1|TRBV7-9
CASSRRAGGGNTEAFF